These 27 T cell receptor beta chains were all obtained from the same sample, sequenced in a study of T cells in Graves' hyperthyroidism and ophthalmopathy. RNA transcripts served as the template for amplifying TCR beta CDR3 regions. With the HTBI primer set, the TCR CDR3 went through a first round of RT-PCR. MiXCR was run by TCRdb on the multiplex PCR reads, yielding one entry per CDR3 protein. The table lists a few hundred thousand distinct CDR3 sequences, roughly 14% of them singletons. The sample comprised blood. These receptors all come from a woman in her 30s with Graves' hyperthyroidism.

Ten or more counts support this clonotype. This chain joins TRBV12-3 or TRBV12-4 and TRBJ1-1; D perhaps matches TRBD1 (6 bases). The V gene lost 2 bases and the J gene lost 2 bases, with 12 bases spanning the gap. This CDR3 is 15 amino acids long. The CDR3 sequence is CASSLRTAFNTEAFF. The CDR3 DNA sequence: TGTGCCAGCAGTTTAAGGACAGCCTTTAACACTGAAGCTTTCTTT.

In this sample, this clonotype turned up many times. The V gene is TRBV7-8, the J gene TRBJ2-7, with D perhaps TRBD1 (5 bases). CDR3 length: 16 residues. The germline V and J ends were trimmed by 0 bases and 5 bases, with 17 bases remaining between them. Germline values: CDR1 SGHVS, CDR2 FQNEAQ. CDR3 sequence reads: CASSLAPRVGFDEQYF. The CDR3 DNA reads TGTGCCAGCAGCTTAGCCCCCAGGGTAGGATTCGACGAGCAGTACTTC.

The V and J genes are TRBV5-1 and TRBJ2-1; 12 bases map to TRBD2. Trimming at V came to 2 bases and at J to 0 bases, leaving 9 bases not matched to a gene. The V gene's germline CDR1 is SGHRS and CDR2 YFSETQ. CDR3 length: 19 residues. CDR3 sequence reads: CASSLKLAGGQGSYNEQFF. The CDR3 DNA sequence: TGCGCCAGCAGCTTAAAACTAGCGGGAGGTCAGGGCTCCTACAATGAGCAGTTCTTC.

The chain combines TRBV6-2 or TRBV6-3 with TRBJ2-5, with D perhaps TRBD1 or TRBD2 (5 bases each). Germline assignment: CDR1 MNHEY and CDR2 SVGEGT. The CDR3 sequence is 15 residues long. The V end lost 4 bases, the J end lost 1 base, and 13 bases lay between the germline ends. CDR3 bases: TGTGCCAGCAGTTGGGCTCCTGGGGGCCAAGAGACCCAGTACTTC. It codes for CASSWAPGGQETQYF.

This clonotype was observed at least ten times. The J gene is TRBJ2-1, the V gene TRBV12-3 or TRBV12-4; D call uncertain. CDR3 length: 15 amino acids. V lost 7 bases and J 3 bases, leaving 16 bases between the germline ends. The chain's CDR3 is CASTRSVGYYNEQFF. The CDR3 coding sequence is TGTGCCAGCACTAGATCGGTCGGATACTACAATGAGCAGTTCTTC.

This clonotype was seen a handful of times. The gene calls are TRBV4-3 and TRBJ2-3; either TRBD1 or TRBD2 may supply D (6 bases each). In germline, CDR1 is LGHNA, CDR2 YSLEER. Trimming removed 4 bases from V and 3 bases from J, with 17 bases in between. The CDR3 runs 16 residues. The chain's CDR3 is CASSRLGGGLTDTQYF. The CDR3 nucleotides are TGCGCCAGCAGCCGGTTAGGGGGAGGATTAACAGATACGCAGTATTTT.

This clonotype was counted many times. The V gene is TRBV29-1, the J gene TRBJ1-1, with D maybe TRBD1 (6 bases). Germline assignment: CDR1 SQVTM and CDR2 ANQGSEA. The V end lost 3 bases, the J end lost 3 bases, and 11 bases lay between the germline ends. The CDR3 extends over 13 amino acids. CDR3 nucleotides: TGCAGCGTTGAGGACAGTCGGGACACTGAAGCTTTCTTT. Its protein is CSVEDSRDTEAFF. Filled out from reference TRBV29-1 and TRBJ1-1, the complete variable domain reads SAVISQKPSRDICQRGTSLTIQCQVDSQVTMMFWYRQQPGQSLTLIATANQGSEATYESGFVIDKFPISRPNLTFSTLTVSNMSPEDSSIYLCSVEDSRDTEAFFGQGTRLTVV.

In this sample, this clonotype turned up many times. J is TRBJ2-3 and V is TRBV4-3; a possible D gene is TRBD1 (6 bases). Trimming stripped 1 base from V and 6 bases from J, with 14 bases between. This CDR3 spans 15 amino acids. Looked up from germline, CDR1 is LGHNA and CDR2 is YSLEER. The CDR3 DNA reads TGCGCCAGCAGCCAAGGGGGACACAACACGGATACGCAGTATTTT. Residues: CASSQGGHNTDTQYF.

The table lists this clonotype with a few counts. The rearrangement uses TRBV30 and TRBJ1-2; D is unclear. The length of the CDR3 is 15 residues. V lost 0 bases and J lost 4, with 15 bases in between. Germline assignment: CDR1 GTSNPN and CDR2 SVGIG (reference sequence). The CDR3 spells CAWSVPLDLPYGYTF. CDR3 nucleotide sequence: TGTGCCTGGAGTGTACCCCTCGATTTGCCCTATGGCTACACCTTC.

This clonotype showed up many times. CDR3 nucleotide sequence: TGTGCCTGGAGTGTACCTACAGGGGGCAACTATGGCTACACCTTC. Protein: CAWSVPTGGNYGYTF. The genes are TRBV30 and TRBJ1-2, with 9 bases aligning to TRBD1. V gave up 0 bases and J gave up 2 bases; unmatched junction bases: 4. This CDR3 region has 15 residues. Germline CDR1 and CDR2: GTSNPN and SVGIG (reference sequence).

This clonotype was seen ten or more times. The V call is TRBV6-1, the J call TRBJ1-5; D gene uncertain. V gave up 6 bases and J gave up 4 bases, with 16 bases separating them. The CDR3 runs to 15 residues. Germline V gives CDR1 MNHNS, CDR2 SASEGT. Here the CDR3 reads CASSSSEYVNQPQHF. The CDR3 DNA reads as TGTGCCAGCAGCTCTTCGGAGTACGTAAATCAGCCCCAGCATTTT.

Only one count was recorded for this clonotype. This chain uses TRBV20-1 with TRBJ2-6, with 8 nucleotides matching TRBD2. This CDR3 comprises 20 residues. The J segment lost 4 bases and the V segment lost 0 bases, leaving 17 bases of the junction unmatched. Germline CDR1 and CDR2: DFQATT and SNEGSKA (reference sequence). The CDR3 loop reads CSARDGRVGGAKVGANVLTF. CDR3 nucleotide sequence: TGCAGTGCTAGAGATGGGAGAGTCGGGGGGGCTAAGGTCGGGGCCAACGTCCTGACTTTC.

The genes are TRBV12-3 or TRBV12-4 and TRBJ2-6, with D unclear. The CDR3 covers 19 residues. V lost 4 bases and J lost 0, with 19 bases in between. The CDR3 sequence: CASSSSPGRMASGANVLTF. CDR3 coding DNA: TGTGCCAGCAGTTCCTCCCCGGGCAGGATGGCCTCTGGGGCCAACGTCCTGACTTTC.

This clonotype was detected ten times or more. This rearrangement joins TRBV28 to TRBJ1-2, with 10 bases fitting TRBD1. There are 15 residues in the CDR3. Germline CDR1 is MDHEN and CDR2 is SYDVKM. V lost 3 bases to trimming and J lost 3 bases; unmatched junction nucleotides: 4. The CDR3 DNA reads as TGTGCCAGCAGTTTTCTGGGACAGGGGTACTATGGCTACACCTTC. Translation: CASSFLGQGYYGYTF.

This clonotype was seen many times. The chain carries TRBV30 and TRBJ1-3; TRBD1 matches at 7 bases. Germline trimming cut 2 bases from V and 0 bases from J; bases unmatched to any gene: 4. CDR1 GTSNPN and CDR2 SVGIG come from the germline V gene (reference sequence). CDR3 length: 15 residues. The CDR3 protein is CAWSFRTGSGNTIYF. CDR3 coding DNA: TGTGCCTGGAGTTTCCGGACAGGCTCTGGAAACACCATATATTTT.

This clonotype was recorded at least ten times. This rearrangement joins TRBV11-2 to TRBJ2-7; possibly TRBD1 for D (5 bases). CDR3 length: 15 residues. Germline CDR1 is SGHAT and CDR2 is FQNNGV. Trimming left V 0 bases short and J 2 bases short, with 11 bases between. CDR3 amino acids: CASSLDPDRAYEQYF. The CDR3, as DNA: TGTGCCAGCAGCTTAGACCCAGACAGAGCCTACGAGCAGTACTTC.

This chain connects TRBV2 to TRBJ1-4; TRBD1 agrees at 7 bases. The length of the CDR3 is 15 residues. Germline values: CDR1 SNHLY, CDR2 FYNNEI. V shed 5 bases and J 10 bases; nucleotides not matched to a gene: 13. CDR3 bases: TGTGCCAGCAGTAACGCCGGGACAGCAGGTTTAAAACTGTTTTTT. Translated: CASSNAGTAGLKLFF.

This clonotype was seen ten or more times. CDR3 residues: CASSLQWANVLTF. In DNA, the CDR3 is TGTGCCAGCAGCTTGCAATGGGCCAACGTCCTGACTTTC. This chain links TRBV5-6 with TRBJ2-6; D is ambiguous. This CDR3 spans 13 amino acids. Germline assignment: CDR1 SGHDT and CDR2 YYEEEE. Trimming stripped 1 base from V and 5 bases from J, with 4 bases between.

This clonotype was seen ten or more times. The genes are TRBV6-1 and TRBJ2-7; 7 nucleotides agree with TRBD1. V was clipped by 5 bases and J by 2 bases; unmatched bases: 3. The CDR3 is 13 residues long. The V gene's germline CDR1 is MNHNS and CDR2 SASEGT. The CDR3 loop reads CASSKTGTYEQYF. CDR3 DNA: TGTGCCAGCAGTAAGACAGGGACCTACGAGCAGTACTTC.

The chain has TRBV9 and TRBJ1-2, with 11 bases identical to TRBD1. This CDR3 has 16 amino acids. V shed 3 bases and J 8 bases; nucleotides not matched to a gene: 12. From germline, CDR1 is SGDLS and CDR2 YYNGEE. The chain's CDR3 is CASSGPPPDRGQGYTF. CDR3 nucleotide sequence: TGTGCCAGCAGCGGACCACCGCCGGACAGGGGGCAAGGCTACACCTTC.

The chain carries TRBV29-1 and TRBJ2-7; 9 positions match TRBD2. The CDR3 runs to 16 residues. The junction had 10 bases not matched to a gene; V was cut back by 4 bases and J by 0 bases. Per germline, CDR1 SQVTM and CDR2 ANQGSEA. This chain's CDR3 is CSVVGLISGSSYEQYF. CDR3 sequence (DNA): TGCAGCGTTGTGGGATTAATTAGCGGGAGCTCCTACGAGCAGTACTTC.

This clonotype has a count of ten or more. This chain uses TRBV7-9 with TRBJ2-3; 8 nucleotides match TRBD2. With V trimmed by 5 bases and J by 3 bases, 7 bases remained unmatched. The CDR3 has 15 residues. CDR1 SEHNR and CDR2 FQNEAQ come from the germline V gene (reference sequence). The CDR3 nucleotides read TGTGCCAGCAGCCCGAGCGGGAGTAGTACAGATACGCAGTATTTT. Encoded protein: CASSPSGSSTDTQYF.

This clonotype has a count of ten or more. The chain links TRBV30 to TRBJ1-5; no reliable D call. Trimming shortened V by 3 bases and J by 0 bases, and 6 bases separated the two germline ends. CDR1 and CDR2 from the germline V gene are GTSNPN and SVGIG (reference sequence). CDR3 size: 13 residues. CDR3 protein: CAWSEDSNQPQHF. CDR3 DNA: TGTGCCTGGAGCGAAGATAGCAATCAGCCCCAGCATTTT. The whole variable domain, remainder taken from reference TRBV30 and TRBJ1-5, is SQTIHQWPATLVQPVGSPLSLECTVEGTSNPNLYWYRQAAGRGLQLLFYSVGIGQISSEVPQNLSASRPQDRQFILSSKKLLLSDSGFYLCAWSEDSNQPQHFGDGTRLSIL.

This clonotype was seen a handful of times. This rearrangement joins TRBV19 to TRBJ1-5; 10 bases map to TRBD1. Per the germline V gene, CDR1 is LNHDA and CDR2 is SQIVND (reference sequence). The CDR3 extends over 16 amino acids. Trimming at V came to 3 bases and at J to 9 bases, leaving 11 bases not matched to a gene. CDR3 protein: CASSIEDRGYITPQHF. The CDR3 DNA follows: TGTGCCAGTAGTATCGAGGACAGGGGGTACATCACGCCCCAGCATTTT.

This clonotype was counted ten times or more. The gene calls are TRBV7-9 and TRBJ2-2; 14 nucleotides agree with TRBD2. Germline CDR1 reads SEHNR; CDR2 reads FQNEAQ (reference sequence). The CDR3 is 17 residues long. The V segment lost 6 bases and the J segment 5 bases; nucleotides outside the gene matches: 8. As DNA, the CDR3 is TGTGCCAGCAGGGAAGGACTAGCGGGAGGAAAGACCGGGGAGCTGTTTTTT. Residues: CASREGLAGGKTGELFF.

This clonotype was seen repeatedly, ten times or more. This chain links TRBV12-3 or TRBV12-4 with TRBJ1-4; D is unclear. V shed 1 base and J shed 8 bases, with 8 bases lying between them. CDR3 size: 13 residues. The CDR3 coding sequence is TGTGCCAGCAGTTTAGAAAATCTGGAAAAACTGTTTTTT. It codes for CASSLENLEKLFF.

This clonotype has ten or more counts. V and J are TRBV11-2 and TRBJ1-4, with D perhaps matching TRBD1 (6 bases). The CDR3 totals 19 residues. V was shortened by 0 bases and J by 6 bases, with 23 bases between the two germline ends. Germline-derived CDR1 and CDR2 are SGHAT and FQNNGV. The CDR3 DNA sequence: TGTGCCAGCAGCTTAGACCCCCGAACAGGGCTGGGGGACCATGAAAAACTGTTTTTT. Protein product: CASSLDPRTGLGDHEKLFF.